This T cell receptor beta chain was identified in a study of T-cell reconstitution after alpha-beta-depleted transplantation in children. Study-level points and caveats: Alpha-beta T cells present about two months after transplant were reported to originate from several hundred expanded graft clones.

This clonotype was found a few times. The antigen remains unidentified. This sample's TCRbeta library carried unique molecular identifier barcodes. TCRdb ran MiXCR on the PCR reads and lists one entry per CDR3 protein. The table records around 800,000 distinct CDR3 sequences, around 17% of them present only once. The sequence came from a male patient aged 10 to 17 who had a stem cell transplant for acute lymphoblastic leukemia, so the T cells may come from the graft donor. The starting material was PBMCs, mostly from graft donor cells, obtained 360 days after TCRalphabeta/CD19-depleted stem cell transplant.

The CDR3, as DNA: TGCAGTGCTAGAGATCGCCTAGCGGGATTTCGATCCGGGGAGCTGTTTTTT. It encodes CSARDRLAGFRSGELFF. This chain joins TRBV20-1 and TRBJ2-2; 9 bases agree with TRBD2. The germline CDR1 and CDR2 sequences are DFQATT and SNEGSKA (reference sequence). V dropped 0 bases and J dropped 6; count of bases not matched to a gene: 11. CDR3 length equals 17 residues.